The 8 T cell receptor beta chains below come from one sample, sequenced in a study of graft-versus-host responses after intestinal transplantation (dated by TCRdb to 2020 to 2022). Library method: the immunoSEQ multiplex PCR assay. Entries here come from immuneACCESS through TCRdb and include only in-frame sequences with V and J called. Some clones fail to appear in such tables; in the studies checked, an unresolved V gene covers under half of the shortfall, and the cause of the remainder is unknown. This sample holds around 21,000 clones; around 76% were observed only once. About 8.8% of the sample lies in the top ten. Intraepithelial and lamina propria lymphocytes were isolated from graft specimens using dithiothreitol, EDTA incubations and collagenase D digestion. The sequencing used ileum tissue, collected approximately 20 days after intestinal transplant. The receptors here all came from a human patient who received an intestinal transplant, so some T cells may come from the graft donor.

This clone was found a few times. The chain has TRBV7-2 and TRBJ2-7; TRBD1 is a possible D gene (5 bases). The V end lost 6 bases, the J end lost 0 bases, and 6 bases lay between the germline ends. Germline V gene lookup returns CDR1 SGHTA and CDR2 FQGNSA. CDR3 length equals 12 residues. CDR3 in amino acids: CASRGDSYEQYF. The CDR3 bases are TGTGCCAGCAGAGGGGACTCCTACGAGCAGTACTTC.

The chain recombines TRBV4-1 with TRBJ2-7; D possibly corresponds to TRBD2 (5 bases). Germline CDR1 MGHRA, CDR2 YSYEKL. This CDR3 region has 14 residues. Trimming left V 2 bases short and J 1 base short, with 9 bases between. CDR3 protein: CASSQSAGSYEQYF. In DNA, the CDR3 is TGCGCCAGCAGCCAAAGCGCGGGTTCCTACGAGCAGTACTTC.

The chain combines TRBV18 with TRBJ1-5, with D unresolved. CDR1 is KGHSH and CDR2 is LQKENI in the germline V gene. The V end was cut by 5 bases, the J end by 3 bases, with 11 bases between. The CDR3 loop spans 14 amino acids. CDR3 in DNA: TGTGCCAGCTCATCCGGGTGGATCAATCAGCCCCAGCATTTT. Protein product: CASSSGWINQPQHF.

This chain joins TRBV27 and TRBJ2-3, with 10 bases matching TRBD1. V trimming: 6 bases; J trimming: 4 bases; junction bases outside the gene matches: 10. The CDR3 contains 16 residues. In germline, CDR1 is MNHEY, CDR2 SMNVEV (reference sequence). The CDR3 spells CASSPVPGQGSDTQYF. The DNA for the CDR3 is TGTGCCAGCAGCCCCGTCCCGGGACAGGGGTCAGATACGCAGTATTTT.

CDR3 loop: CASSLMIIRHGYTF. CDR3 DNA: TGTGCCAGCAGCTTGATGATAATCCGACACGGCTACACCTTC. The chain has TRBV5-6 and TRBJ1-2; unclear D gene. V shed 1 base and J shed 8 bases, with 15 bases lying between them. This CDR3 has 14 amino acids. Germline V gene data show CDR1 as SGHDT and CDR2 as YYEEEE.

The rearrangement uses TRBV5-8 and TRBJ2-7, with a possible D match to TRBD2 (6 bases). Germline-derived CDR1 and CDR2 are SGHTS and YDEGEE. The CDR3 has 15 amino acids. V lost 1 base and J lost 3, with 14 bases in between. CDR3 DNA: TGTGCCAGCAGCTTGCGGCGGGACGTCTTCTACGAGCAGTACTTC. Translation: CASSLRRDVFYEQYF.

The V gene is TRBV6-6, the J gene TRBJ2-7; 7 nucleotides agree with TRBD1. This CDR3 has 14 amino acids. Trimming removed 11 bases from V and 1 base from J; junction bases left unmatched: 11. Germline V CDR1 and CDR2: MNHNY, SVGAGI (reference sequence). CDR3 region: CAHTDGTASYEQYF. The DNA of the CDR3 is TGTGCCCACACAGACGGGACAGCTTCCTACGAGCAGTACTTC.

The chain combines TRBV19 with TRBJ1-4; D is undetermined. This CDR3 spans 15 amino acids. Trimming stripped 3 bases from V and 5 bases from J, with 13 bases between. Germline CDR1 and CDR2: LNHDA and SQIVND (reference sequence). CDR3 protein: CASSMRGPVNEKLFF. The CDR3 DNA sequence: TGTGCCAGTAGTATGAGAGGGCCCGTAAATGAAAAACTGTTTTTT. The whole variable domain, filled in from reference TRBV19 and TRBJ1-4, reads DGGITQSPKYLFRKEGQNVTLSCEQNLNHDAMYWYRQDPGQGLRLIYYSQIVNDFQKGDIAEGYSVSREKKESFPLTVTSAQKNPTAFYLCASSMRGPVNEKLFFGSGTQLSVL.